Listed below are T cell receptor beta chains from one sample, sequenced in a study of read filtering for tumor transcriptome and immune sequencing. TCRdb analysed the reads with MiXCR anew, one entry per CDR3 protein. The table shows 100,000 to 150,000 distinct CDR3 sequences, with over 10% occurring only once. The source material was a population of CD138-negative cells sorted from bone marrow. Receptors originate from a donor aged 40 or older with multiple myeloma. The CDR3 runs from the conserved cysteine through the conserved F or W. D genes are given only for firm matches. The listing skips clone size in some rows; elsewhere it reads once, few, many or a size class.

-	-	15	TRBV7-2	TRBJ2-5	TGTGCCAGCAGCTTTAACGGACTGCTCCAAGAGACCCAGTACTTC	CASSFNGLLQETQYF
TRBD2	-	16	TRBV7-2	TRBJ2-2	TGTGCCATCCCCGTCCTAATAGCGGGAGTCACCGGGGAGCTGTTTTTT	CAIPVLIAGVTGELFF
TRBD1	many	14	TRBV29-1	TRBJ2-2	TGCAGCGCTCGGGACAGGGGTTATACCGGGGAGCTGTTTTTT	CSARDRGYTGELFF
-	many	13	TRBV20-1	TRBJ2-1	TGCAGTGCTAGGGAGGGAGAGAGAAAAGAGCAGTTCTTC	CSAREGERKEQFF
-	many	14	TRBV7-9	TRBJ2-3	TGTGCCAGCAGCTTAGAATTTGTATCAGATACGCAGTATTTT	CASSLEFVSDTQYF
TRBD1	many	15	TRBV3-1	TRBJ2-1	TGTGCCAGCAGCGTACGGACAGGGGGCATAGATGAGCAGTTCTTC	CASSVRTGGIDEQFF
TRBD2	few	15	TRBV6-1	TRBJ2-2	TGTGCCAGCAGTGCGGGACTAGCGGCAACCGGGGAGCTGTTTTTT	CASSAGLAATGELFF
-	many	14	TRBV6-2/TRBV6-3	TRBJ2-1	TGTGCCAGCAGGACAAGGACAGACTACAATGAGCAGTTCTTC	CASRTRTDYNEQFF
TRBD2	many	17	TRBV27	TRBJ2-7	TGTGCCAGCAGTTCGGGACTAGCGGGAGTCGTGTACTACGAGCAGTACTTC	CASSSGLAGVVYYEQYF
TRBD1	many	15	TRBV9	TRBJ1-5	TGTGCCAGCAGCGCGGGACAGGGGGCATGGCAGCCCCAGCATTTT	CASSAGQGAWQPQHF
TRBD1	few	16	TRBV29-1	TRBJ1-2	TGCAGCGTTGAAGGGGGAGGGGGCGAAGCTAACTATGGCTACACCTTC	CSVEGGGGEANYGYTF
-	many	13	TRBV5-1	TRBJ2-1	TGCGCCAGCAGCTTGGGACCTAACAATGAGCAGTTCTTC	CASSLGPNNEQFF
-	many	13	TRBV29-1	TRBJ2-5	TGCAGCGTTGAAGTGAGGTCCCAAGAGACCCAGTACTTC	CSVEVRSQETQYF
-	many	15	TRBV28	TRBJ2-7	TGTGCCAGCAGTCCCATAGGGCGGGATGGGTACGAGCAGTACTTC	CASSPIGRDGYEQYF
TRBD2	many	15	TRBV7-2	TRBJ2-3	TGTGCCAGCAGCTTAGTTCGGGAGGACACAGATACGCAGTATTTT	CASSLVREDTDTQYF
-	many	17	TRBV10-3	TRBJ2-6	TGTGCCATCAGTGAGTCGAATCCAAACTCTGGGGCCAACGTCCTGACTTTC	CAISESNPNSGANVLTF
-	many	14	TRBV28	TRBJ1-2	TGTGCCAGCAGTCCCCACGACAGAGACTATGGCTACACCTTC	CASSPHDRDYGYTF
TRBD2	-	15	TRBV5-1	TRBJ2-7	TGCGCCAGCAGCCTTCGACTAGCGAGCTCCTACGAGCAGTACTTC	CASSLRLASSYEQYF
-	many	13	TRBV6-5	TRBJ2-1	TGTGCCAGCTCGAGAGCTACCGACAATGAGCAGTTCTTC	CASSRATDNEQFF
-	many	13	TRBV29-1	TRBJ2-7	TGCAGCGTTGGGGTGGTGGACCGTGCCGAGCAGTACTTC	CSVGVVDRAEQYF
-	many	14	TRBV29-1	TRBJ2-5	TGCAGCGTATACACCGGGACCGTGGGAGAGACCCAGTACTTC	CSVYTGTVGETQYF
TRBD2	-	15	TRBV28	TRBJ2-5	TGTGCCAGCAGTTTCTTACTAGCGGGAGAAGAGACCCAGTACTTC	CASSFLLAGEETQYF
TRBD2	many	16	TRBV5-6	TRBJ2-1	TGTGCCAGCAGTCGAAGACTAGCGGGGGGGCGAAATGAGCAGTTCTTC	CASSRRLAGGRNEQFF
-	many	14	TRBV9	TRBJ2-2	TGTGCCAGCAGCGTAGTCGGGGAGGCCGGGGAGCTGTTTTTT	CASSVVGEAGELFF
TRBD2	many	15	TRBV7-9	TRBJ2-2	TGTGCCAGCACGCGGGGGGACTCCAACACCGGGGAGCTGTTTTTT	CASTRGDSNTGELFF
-	many	14	TRBV7-9	TRBJ2-2	TGTGCCATAGACGGGGGACAGAACACCGGGGAGCTGTTTTTT	CAIDGGQNTGELFF
-	-	15	TRBV6-6	TRBJ1-1	TGTGCCAGCAGTCAGGGGCTGACAGCGGGCACTGAAGATTTCTTT	CASSQGLTAGTEDFF
TRBD2	many	18	TRBV9	TRBJ2-3	TGTGCCAGCAGCGTAAAGGCGGGGGGACCGTTTAGCACAGATACGCAGTATTTT	CASSVKAGGPFSTDTQYF
-	many	15	TRBV9	TRBJ2-6	TGTGCCAGCAGCGGGTTCAACTCTGGGGCCAACGTCCTGACTTTC	CASSGFNSGANVLTF
-	many	11	TRBV10-2	TRBJ2-1	TGCGCCAGCAGTGAATACAATGAGCAGTTCTTC	CASSEYNEQFF
TRBD2	many	15	TRBV20-1	TRBJ2-7	TGCAGTGCTAGACGGACTAGCGGGAGCTATGGCGAGCAGTACTTC	CSARRTSGSYGEQYF
TRBD1	many	15	TRBV5-1	TRBJ1-4	TGCGCCAGCAGCAGGGAGACAGGGTATAATGAAAAACTGTTTTTT	CASSRETGYNEKLFF
TRBD1	many	14	TRBV19	TRBJ2-1	TGTGCCAGTAGTGCTGACAGGGGGCTTGGTGAGCAGTTCTTC	CASSADRGLGEQFF
-	many	15	TRBV5-1	TRBJ2-3	TGCGCCAGCAGTTTACAGGGCTCTAGCACAGATACGCAGTATTTT	CASSLQGSSTDTQYF
-	-	13	TRBV18	TRBJ2-1	TGTGCCAGCTCTTTAGTAACCGACAATGAGCAGTTCTTC	CASSLVTDNEQFF
TRBD1	many	14	TRBV7-2	TRBJ2-1	TGTGCCAGCAGCACTGACAGGGATAACAATGAGCAGTTCTTC	CASSTDRDNNEQFF
TRBD1	many	15	TRBV29-1	TRBJ2-3	TGCAGCGTTGAAGATCGACAGGGGGCGACAGATACGCAGTATTTT	CSVEDRQGATDTQYF
-	many	15	TRBV7-3	TRBJ1-3	TGTGCCAGCAGCTTAGGACTGTTCTCTGGAAACACCATATATTTT	CASSLGLFSGNTIYF
-	many	14	TRBV7-2	TRBJ2-3	TGTGCCAGCAGTCGGACCGAATTCACAGATACGCAGTATTTT	CASSRTEFTDTQYF
-	many	13	TRBV29-1	TRBJ1-1	TGCAGCGTTGCCAGACAGTTAAACACTGAAGCTTTCTTT	CSVARQLNTEAFF
-	many	15	TRBV4-2	TRBJ1-1	TGTGCCAGCAGCCAAGAAGCGAGAGTGAACACTGAAGCTTTCTTT	CASSQEARVNTEAFF
-	many	13	TRBV29-1	TRBJ1-5	TGCAGCGTTGTGGAGGGGGTCAATCAGCCCCAGCATTTT	CSVVEGVNQPQHF